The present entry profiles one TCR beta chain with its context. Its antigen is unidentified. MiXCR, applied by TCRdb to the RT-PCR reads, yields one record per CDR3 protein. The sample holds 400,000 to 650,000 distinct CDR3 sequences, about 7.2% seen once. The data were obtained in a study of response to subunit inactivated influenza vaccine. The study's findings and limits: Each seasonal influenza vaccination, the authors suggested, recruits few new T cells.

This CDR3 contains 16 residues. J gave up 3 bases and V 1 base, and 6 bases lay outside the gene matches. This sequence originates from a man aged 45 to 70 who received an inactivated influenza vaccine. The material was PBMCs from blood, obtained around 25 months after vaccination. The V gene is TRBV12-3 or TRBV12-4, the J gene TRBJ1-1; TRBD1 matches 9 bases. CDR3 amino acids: CASSLESRQGDTEAFF. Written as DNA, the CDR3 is TGTGCCAGCAGTTTAGAGTCGAGACAGGGGGACACTGAAGCTTTCTTT.